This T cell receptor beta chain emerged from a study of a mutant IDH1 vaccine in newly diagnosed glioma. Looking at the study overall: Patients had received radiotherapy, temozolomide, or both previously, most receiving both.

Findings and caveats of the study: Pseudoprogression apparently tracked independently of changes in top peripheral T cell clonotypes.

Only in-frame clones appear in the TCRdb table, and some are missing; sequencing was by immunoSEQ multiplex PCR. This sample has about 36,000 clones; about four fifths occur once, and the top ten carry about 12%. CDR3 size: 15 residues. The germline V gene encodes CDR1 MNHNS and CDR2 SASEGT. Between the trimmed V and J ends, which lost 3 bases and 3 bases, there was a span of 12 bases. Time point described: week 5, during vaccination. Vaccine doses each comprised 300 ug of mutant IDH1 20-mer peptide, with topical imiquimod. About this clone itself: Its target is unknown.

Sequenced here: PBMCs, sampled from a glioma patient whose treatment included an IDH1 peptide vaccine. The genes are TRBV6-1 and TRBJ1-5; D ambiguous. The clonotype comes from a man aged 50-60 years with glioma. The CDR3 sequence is CASSEAGMVNQPQHF. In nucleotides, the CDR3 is TGTGCCAGCAGTGAGGCGGGGATGGTCAATCAGCCCCAGCATTTT.